The 15 T cell receptor beta chains below all came from one sample that was sequenced in a study of shared clonotypes between healthy human individuals. Generated by immunoSEQ multiplex PCR, the TCRdb table keeps only in-frame clones and is missing some. The sample has 2 million to 2.5 million clones, about 95% seen once. The sample consisted of naive CD4+ T cells sorted from blood. Documented subset: CD45RA+ positively selected. These receptors were obtained from a young man in good health.

CDR3 residues: CASGLSRTPGEQYF. DNA for the CDR3: TGTGCTAGTGGTTTGTCAAGGACCCCAGGAGAGCAGTACTTC. The chain is built from TRBV12-5 and TRBJ2-7; D remains ambiguous. Germline CDR1 reads LGHNT; CDR2 reads FRNRAP. The CDR3 is made up of 14 amino acids. Trimming took 2 bases from V and 7 from J, leaving 15 bases between them. Complete variable domain (other parts from reference TRBV12-5 and TRBJ2-7): DARVTQTPRHKVTEMGQEVTMRCQPILGHNTVFWYRQTMMQGLELLAYFRNRAPLDDSGMPKDRFSAEMPDATLATLKIQPSEPRDSAVYFCASGLSRTPGEQYFGPGTRLTVT.

This clone was counted a few times. The chain links TRBV2 to TRBJ2-2; TRBD1 or TRBD2 may be the D gene (5 bases each). Germline CDR1 reads SNHLY; CDR2 reads FYNNEI. The CDR3 sequence is 15 residues long. Trimming cost V 4 bases and J 1 base, with 10 bases left between them. The CDR3 region has the DNA TGTGCCAGCAGTGCCGCAGGGAGGAACACCGGGGAGCTGTTTTTT. Translated, it gives CASSAAGRNTGELFF.

V usage is TRBV7-6 and J usage is TRBJ2-1, with 8 bases aligning to TRBD2. The CDR3 totals 15 residues. V was pared by 6 bases and J by 9 bases, with 13 bases of the junction left unmatched. Per germline, CDR1 SGHVS and CDR2 FNYEAQ. The CDR3 DNA is TGTGCCAGCAGAGCTTTGCCGGGAGGGCAGGTTGAGCAGTTCTTC. Its translation: CASRALPGGQVEQFF.

The J gene is TRBJ1-3, the V gene TRBV6-5, with D unclear. Germline values: CDR1 MNHEY, CDR2 SVGAGI. This CDR3 comprises 14 residues. V was trimmed by 8 bases and J by 0 bases, leaving 11 bases between them. The CDR3 DNA reads TGTGCCAGCTTCTCTCCACACTCTGGAAACACCATATATTTT. This codes for CASFSPHSGNTIYF.

On this clone: Other DNA sequences of this sample code for an identical CDR3. V and J are TRBV9 and TRBJ2-2; the D gene is possibly TRBD2 (5 bases). The germline V gene has CDR1 SGDLS and CDR2 YYNGEE. V was shortened by 2 bases and J by 5 bases, with 7 bases between the two germline ends. The CDR3 consists of 13 residues. The CDR3 spells CASSVRETGELFF. CDR3 in DNA: TGTGCCAGCAGCGTCCGGGAAACCGGGGAGCTGTTTTTT.

The chain employs TRBV10-3 and TRBJ2-5; TRBD2 is a possible D gene (5 bases). V lost 7 bases and J lost 5, with 14 bases in between. CDR3 length: 13 amino acids. Germline assignment: CDR1 ENHRY and CDR2 SYGVKD. CDR3 amino acids: CAITPGSMETQYF. DNA of the CDR3: TGTGCCATCACCCCGGGGAGCATGGAGACCCAGTACTTC.

The chain joins TRBV4-3 to TRBJ2-5, with unresolved D. Germline CDR1 is LGHNA and CDR2 is YSLEER. Trimming pared 0 bases from V and 2 bases from J, leaving 10 bases between. The CDR3 covers 15 residues. CDR3 protein: CASSQDRGIQETQYF. CDR3 nucleotide sequence: TGCGCCAGCAGCCAAGATCGCGGAATTCAAGAGACCCAGTACTTC.

CDR3 DNA: TGTGCCAGCACCGGGGGGGTGAGGGGCCCGAACACTGAAGCTTTCTTT. Translated, it gives CASTGGVRGPNTEAFF. The gene calls are TRBV28 and TRBJ1-1, with D possibly matching TRBD1 (5 bases). The CDR3 contains 16 residues. Germline-derived CDR1 and CDR2 are MDHEN and SYDVKM. V was shortened by 7 bases and J by 1 base, with 19 bases between the two germline ends. Full variable domain (outside the CDR3, taken from reference TRBV28 and TRBJ1-1): DVKVTQSSRYLVKRTGEKVFLECVQDMDHENMFWYRQDPGLGLRLIYFSYDVKMKEKGDIPEGYSVSREKKERFSLILESASTNQTSMYLCASTGGVRGPNTEAFFGQGTRLTVV.

This chain uses TRBV18 with TRBJ1-3; D call uncertain. The V end was cut by 0 bases, the J end by 0 bases, with 9 bases between. This CDR3 contains 16 residues. Germline lookup yields CDR1 KGHSH and CDR2 LQKENI. The CDR3, as DNA: TGTGCCAGCTCACCACCGCATCGGGGCTCTGGAAACACCATATATTTT. Residues: CASSPPHRGSGNTIYF.

This chain links TRBV21-1 with TRBJ1-2; the tabulated D call, TRBD1, remains unverified against the DNA. TRBV21-1 is a listed pseudogene. CDR3 length: 14 amino acids. The CDR3 here is CASPQGPPADGYTF. The DNA of the CDR3 is TGTGCCAGCCCGCAGGGTCCCCCGGCGGATGGCTACACCTTC.

The gene calls are TRBV5-1 and TRBJ1-4, with TRBD1 matching 8 bases. Germline values: CDR1 SGHRS, CDR2 YFSETQ. J gave up 6 bases and V 0 bases, and 7 bases lay outside the gene matches. The CDR3 covers 16 residues. The CDR3 DNA follows: TGCGCCAGCAGCTTGGGTTCGGCAGGGGGCCATGAAAAACTGTTTTTT. Its translation: CASSLGSAGGHEKLFF.

Concerning this clone itself: The sample holds other DNA sequences that translate to the same CDR3. The V call is TRBV18, the J call TRBJ2-7, with TRBD1 matching 7 bases. After removal of 4 bases from V and 5 bases from J, the junction contained 2 bases not matched to a gene. The CDR3 covers 12 residues. The germline CDR1 and CDR2 sequences are KGHSH and LQKENI. In DNA form, the CDR3 reads TGTGCCAGCTCACTCCAGGGGGACGAGCAGTACTTC. As protein: CASSLQGDEQYF.

The chain is built from TRBV19 and TRBJ2-7, with 7 bases matching TRBD2. V lost 4 bases to trimming and J lost 6 bases; unmatched junction nucleotides: 9. Germline-derived CDR1 and CDR2 are LNHDA and SQIVND (reference sequence). The CDR3 consists of 14 residues. CDR3 protein: CASSNAGAKSEQYF. CDR3 nucleotides: TGTGCCAGTAGTAACGCGGGAGCAAAAAGCGAGCAGTACTTC.

The V and J genes are TRBV5-1 and TRBJ2-3; D tentatively reads TRBD1 or TRBD2 (6 bases each). The length of the CDR3 is 15 residues. Per germline, CDR1 SGHRS and CDR2 YFSETQ. Trimming took 7 bases from V and 4 from J, leaving 19 bases between them. The CDR3 DNA reads as TGCGCCAGCCACTTTGGAGGGGGTGATTCAGATACGCAGTATTTT. Amino acids: CASHFGGGDSDTQYF.

This clone was picked up one time. The CDR3 DNA sequence: TGCAGCGGTCACACAGATACGCAGTATTTT. It codes for CSGHTDTQYF. This sequence joins TRBV29-1 and TRBJ2-3; the D is unclear. Per the germline V gene, CDR1 is SQVTM and CDR2 is ANQGSEA. V lost 7 bases and J lost 2, with 4 bases in between. This CDR3 has 10 amino acids.